This TCR beta chain was sequenced for a study of cytomegalovirus exposure and HLA in healthy donors. V gave up 5 bases and J gave up 0 bases; unmatched junction bases: 10. CDR3 length equals 16 residues. Germline loops: CDR1 SGHNT, CDR2 YYREEE (reference sequence). Vbeta (60) and Jbeta (13) primers were used in the PCR. The repertoire was sequenced with immunoSEQ multiplex PCR; TCRdb's copy has only in-frame clones and lacks some. Here the sample spans 150,000 to 200,000 clones, around 75% being singletons. This chain connects TRBV5-4 to TRBJ2-5, with 7 nucleotides matching TRBD2. Material: PBMCs. The receptor comes from a woman aged 45 to 65 in good health and CMV-seronegative. CDR3 nucleotides: TGTGCCAGCAGTCGTCCCGGGGGGACTTACCAAGAGACCCAGTACTTC. This encodes CASSRPGGTYQETQYF.